This T cell receptor (beta chain) was retrieved from a study of human T cells and chemical hapten exposure. Time point indicated: patch test 1, 2 weeks after DPC sensitization. Treatment defined: therapeutic diphenylcyclopropenone sensitization with weekly scalp DPC. Each patch-test visit's blood sample preceded patch application. From the RACE reads, TCRdb called clonotypes with MiXCR, one entry per CDR3 protein. The table has some 120,000 distinct CDR3 sequences, roughly 12% seen once. This clonotype has only a few counts. The CDR3 runs to 15 residues. V was cut by 0 bases and J by 2 bases, with 9 bases left in between. CDR1 and CDR2 from the germline V gene are LGHNA and YNFKEQ.

Source: whole blood, taken in connection with sensitization to the hapten diphenylcyclopropenone (DPC). J is TRBJ2-3 and V is TRBV4-2; weak D call: TRBD2 (6 bases). The clonotype was recovered from a woman aged 50 to 65 with alopecia areata. Some clones in this sample may be carry-over from other donors' samples. Here the CDR3 reads CASSQERGYTDTQYF. The CDR3 region has the DNA TGTGCCAGCAGCCAAGAGCGGGGTTACACAGATACGCAGTATTTT.